This T cell receptor (beta chain) was identified during a study of vaccination effects on CD4 cells after COVID-19. Within the ViraFEST assay, antigen-specific CD4+ T cells underwent expansion with viral peptide pools prior to sequencing. With roughly 10 days of culture completed, CD4+ T cells were isolated. Each vaccine recipient was nucleocapsid antibody negative and had no prior SARS-CoV-2 infection. Concerning this clone: Its target is unknown.

Produced via immunoSEQ multiplex PCR; TCRdb's table is partial and in-frame only. Among 50,000 to 65,000 clones listed, 75% to 80% were seen once. This CDR3 contains 12 residues. V was clipped by 7 bases and J by 5 bases, with 9 bases between them. The TCR originated in a human donor who received a COVID-19 vaccine. This chain links TRBV12-3 or TRBV12-4 with TRBJ2-1; no firm D call. The source material was CD4+ T cells from PBMCs cultured with HCoV-OC43 spike peptides, sampled before COVID-19 vaccination. Subset here: HCoV-OC43 spike overlapping peptide pool stimulation. CDR3 loop: CASTWSNNEQFF. CDR3 DNA sequence: TGTGCCAGCACCTGGAGCAACAATGAGCAGTTCTTC.